This TCR beta chain was captured in a study of human T cells and chemical hapten exposure. Turning to the study itself: 2% DPC applied to a 2 cm by 2 cm arm area sensitized donors. Per-sample TCR yields varied mainly from small pooled library volume differences. The study patch tested 0.01% DPC on the upper back and read results at 6 days.

Source study methods: Samples held a median of 95,638 TCRs, range about 20,000–690,600. TCRdb ran MiXCR on the RACE reads and lists one entry per CDR3 protein. V and J calls and clone size were set by TCRdb, not the authors. This table has 150,000 to 200,000 distinct CDR3 sequences, under 25% appearing once. Time point in this sample: patch test 1, 2 weeks after DPC sensitization. The treatment: therapeutic diphenylcyclopropenone sensitization with weekly scalp DPC. This clonotype showed up just a few times. This clonotype was obtained from a woman aged 50 to 60 with alopecia areata. Some clones in this sample may be carry-over from other donors' samples. The material was whole blood, obtained in connection with sensitization to the hapten diphenylcyclopropenone (DPC).

The CDR3 bases are TGTGCCAGCAGTGTCGGGACAGGTCGGGATTCTAATGAAAAACTGTTTTTT. It specifies CASSVGTGRDSNEKLFF. This chain joins TRBV27 and TRBJ1-4; 8 bases line up with TRBD1. The junction had 11 bases not matched to a gene; V was cut back by 5 bases and J by 3 bases. The length of the CDR3 is 17 residues. CDR1 MNHEY and CDR2 SMNVEV come from the germline V gene (reference sequence). Combining the CDR3 with reference TRBV27 and TRBJ1-4 gives the whole variable domain EAQVTQNPRYLITVTGKKLTVTCSQNMNHEYMSWYRQDPGLGLRQIYYSMNVEVTDKGDVPEGYKVSRKEKRNFPLILESPSPNQTSLYFCASSVGTGRDSNEKLFFGSGTQLSVL.